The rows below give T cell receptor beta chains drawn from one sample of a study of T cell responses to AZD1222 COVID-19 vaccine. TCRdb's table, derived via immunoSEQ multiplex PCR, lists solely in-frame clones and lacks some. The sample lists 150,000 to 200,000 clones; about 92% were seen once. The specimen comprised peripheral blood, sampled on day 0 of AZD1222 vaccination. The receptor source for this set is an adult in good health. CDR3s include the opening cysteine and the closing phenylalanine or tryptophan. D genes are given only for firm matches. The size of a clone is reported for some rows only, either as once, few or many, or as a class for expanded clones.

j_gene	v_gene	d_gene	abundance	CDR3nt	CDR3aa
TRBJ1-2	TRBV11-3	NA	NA	TGTGCCAGCAGCCCCGGGGTAGCGGTGTCCTACACCTTC	CASSPGVAVSYTF
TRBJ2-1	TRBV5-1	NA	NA	TGCGCCAGCAGTAGCCAGTCTGGCGATGAGCAGTTCTTC	CASSSQSGDEQFF
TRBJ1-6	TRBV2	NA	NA	TGTGCCAGCAGGGACGGGGGGACTCACCTGAGCTCCTATAATTCACCCCTCCACTTT	CASRDGGTHLSSYNSPLHF
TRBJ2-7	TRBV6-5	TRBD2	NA	TGTGCCAGCAGTTCTCCGACGCGGGGGGGATACGAGCAGTACTTC	CASSSPTRGGYEQYF
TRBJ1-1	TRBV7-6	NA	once	TGTGCCAGCAGCTTGGATGGGGAGGCGAACACTGAAGCTTTCTTT	CASSLDGEANTEAFF
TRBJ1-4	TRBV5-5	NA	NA	TGTGCCAGCAGCTTGCTAGAAGGGTCCGAAAAACTGTTTTTT	CASSLLEGSEKLFF
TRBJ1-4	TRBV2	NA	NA	TGTGCCAGCAAACTCCCGGGACACCAGAATGAAAAACTGTTTTTT	CASKLPGHQNEKLFF
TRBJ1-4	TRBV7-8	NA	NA	TGTGCCAGCAGCTTAGTCTTGGGATCCCCTAGTGAAAAACTGTTTTTT	CASSLVLGSPSEKLFF
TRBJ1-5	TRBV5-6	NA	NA	TGTGCCAGCAGCTTGCGGCAGGGGCGCGCTCATTTT	CASSLRQGRAHF
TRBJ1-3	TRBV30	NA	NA	TGTGCCTGGGAGGGGCCGGGGGACACCGCATATTTT	CAWEGPGDTAYF
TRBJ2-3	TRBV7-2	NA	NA	TGTGCCAGCAGTGTTGCCAGGGGCACAGATACGCAGTATTTT	CASSVARGTDTQYF
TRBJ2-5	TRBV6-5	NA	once	TGTGCCAGCACCTTTCTACGGTTCAAAGAGACCCAGTACTTC	CASTFLRFKETQYF
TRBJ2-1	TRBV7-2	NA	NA	TGTGCCAGCAGCTTACTTCAGACTAGTAGCAATGAGCAGTTCTTC	CASSLLQTSSNEQFF
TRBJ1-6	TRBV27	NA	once	TGTGCCAGCAGTTTTTGGGGACAAGTTAATTCACCCCTCCACTTT	CASSFWGQVNSPLHF
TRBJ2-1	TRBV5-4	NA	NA	TGTGCCAGCAGCTTAGGTAGACATAACCTCTTC	CASSLGRHNLF
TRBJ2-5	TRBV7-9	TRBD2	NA	TGTGCCAGCAGCTTCGCGGGGGGATATGAGACCCAGTACTTC	CASSFAGGYETQYF
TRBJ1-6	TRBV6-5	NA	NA	TGTGCCAGCAGGGACCGTATGAATTCACCCCTCCACTTT	CASRDRMNSPLHF
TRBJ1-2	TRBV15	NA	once	TGTGCCACCAGCAGAGATATCGGGGCTCAAGGCTACACCTTC	CATSRDIGAQGYTF
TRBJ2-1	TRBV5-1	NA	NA	TGCGCCAGCAGCATCGGGCATTCCGAGCAGTTCTTC	CASSIGHSEQFF
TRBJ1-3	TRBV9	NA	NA	TGTGCCAGCAGCGTAGCCTTTTTCACGCCCTCGGGAGGAAACACCATATATTTT	CASSVAFFTPSGGNTIYF
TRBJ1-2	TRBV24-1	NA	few	TGTGCCACCAGTATCACTGGGGGTGATGGCTACACCTTC	CATSITGGDGYTF
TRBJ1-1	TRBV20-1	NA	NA	TGCAGTGGAGGAACGAACACTGAAGCTTTCTTT	CSGGTNTEAFF
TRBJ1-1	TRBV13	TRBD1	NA	TGTGCCAGCAGCTCCCCGACAGGGGTGAACACTGAAGCTTTCTTT	CASSSPTGVNTEAFF
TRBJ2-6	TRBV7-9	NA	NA	TGTGCCAGCAGCTTAGGGGGATTCAGCTCTGGGGCCAACGTCCTGACTTTC	CASSLGGFSSGANVLTF
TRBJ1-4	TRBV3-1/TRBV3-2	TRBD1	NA	TGTGCCAGCAGCCAAGGTCTGGGGACAGGGGATGAAAAACTGTTTTTT	CASSQGLGTGDEKLFF
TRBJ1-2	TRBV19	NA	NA	TGTGCCAGTAGTATAGCAGGCAGTTATGGCTACACCTTC	CASSIAGSYGYTF
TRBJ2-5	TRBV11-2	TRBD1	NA	TGTGCCAGCAGCCCCCGACAGGGGTTGTCGGAGACCCAGTACTTC	CASSPRQGLSETQYF
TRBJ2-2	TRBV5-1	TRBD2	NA	TGCGCCAGCAGCTTGGGCCTTAGCGGGCGAAACACCGGGGAGCTGTTTTTT	CASSLGLSGRNTGELFF
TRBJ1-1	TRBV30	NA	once	TGTGCCTGGAGACTTTCGGGAAACACTGAAGCTTTCTTT	CAWRLSGNTEAFF
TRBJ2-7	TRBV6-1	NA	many	TGTGCCAGCAGTGAAGCGCCGGTGGTTCCCTACGAGCAGTACTTC	CASSEAPVVPYEQYF
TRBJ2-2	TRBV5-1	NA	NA	TGCGCCAGCAGCTTGGCCGGCGGCCTAGCAAACACCGGGGAGCTGTTTTTT	CASSLAGGLANTGELFF
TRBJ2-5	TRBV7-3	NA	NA	TGTGCCAGCAGTAGCGGTCTGGGGGAGACCCAGTACTTC	CASSSGLGETQYF
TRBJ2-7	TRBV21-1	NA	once	TGTGCCAGCAGCAAAGAAGGGACAGGGAACGAGCAGTACTTC	CASSKEGTGNEQYF
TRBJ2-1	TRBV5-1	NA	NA	TGCGCCAGCAGCCCCGCGACCGCCTCTTATCGAGGTGAGCAGTTCTTC	CASSPATASYRGEQFF
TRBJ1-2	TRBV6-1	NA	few	TGTGCCAGCAGTGAAGGGGTCTATAGGGGGGGAGGCTACACCTTC	CASSEGVYRGGGYTF
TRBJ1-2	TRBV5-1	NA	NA	TGCGCCAGCAGCCCACGTACCTCAGGCGGAAACTATGGCTACACCTTC	CASSPRTSGGNYGYTF
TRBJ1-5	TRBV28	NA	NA	TGTGCCAGCAGTTTATTAGGTTACAATCAGCCCCAGCATTTT	CASSLLGYNQPQHF
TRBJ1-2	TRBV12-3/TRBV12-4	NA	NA	TGTGCCAGCAGTCCCGGGAACTATGGCTACACCTTC	CASSPGNYGYTF
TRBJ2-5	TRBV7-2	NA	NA	TGTGCCAGCAGCTTAGAGTTGGGGACCCAGTACTTC	CASSLELGTQYF
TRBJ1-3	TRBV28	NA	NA	TGTGCCAGCAGTTTTTTGACGGTTAGAAACACCATATATTTT	CASSFLTVRNTIYF
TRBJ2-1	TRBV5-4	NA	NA	TGTGCCAGCAGCGCCATGGGTGGGGTGGGGAATGAGCAGTTCTTC	CASSAMGGVGNEQFF
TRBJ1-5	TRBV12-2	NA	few	TGTGCAAGTCGCTTAGGAGGGGGCCGAAGGAGTCAGCCCCAGCATTTT	CASRLGGGRRSQPQHF
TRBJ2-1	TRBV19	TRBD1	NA	TGTGCCAGTAGTTCGGACAGGGCGCGGGATGAGCAGTTCTTC	CASSSDRARDEQFF
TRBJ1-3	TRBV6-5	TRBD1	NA	TGTGCCAGCAGTATTGGACAGGGGGGAAACACCATATATTTT	CASSIGQGGNTIYF
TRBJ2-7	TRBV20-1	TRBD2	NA	TGCAGTGCAAGTAGGGGGACAGCGGGACTAGCGGGCTCCTACGAGCAGTACTTC	CSASRGTAGLAGSYEQYF
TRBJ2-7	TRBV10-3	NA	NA	TGTGCCATCAGTGAGTCCTACAGGACCACCTACGAGCAGTACTTC	CAISESYRTTYEQYF
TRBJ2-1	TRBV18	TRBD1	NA	TGTGCCAGCTCTCAATGGACAGGAGATGAGCAGTTCTTC	CASSQWTGDEQFF
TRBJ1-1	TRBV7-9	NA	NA	TGTGCCAGCAGCTTGATTTCTCAGGGGTTCGATGAAGCTTTCTTT	CASSLISQGFDEAFF
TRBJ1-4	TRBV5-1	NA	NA	TGCGCCAGCAGCTTGGGGGTAGGGCAGGTGAATGAAAAACTGTTTTTT	CASSLGVGQVNEKLFF
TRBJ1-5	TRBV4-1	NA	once	TGCGCCAGCAGCCAGACTGCTCGGGAGGGGCCCCAGCATTTT	CASSQTAREGPQHF
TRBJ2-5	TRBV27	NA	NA	TGTGCCAGCAGTTTATCGGGGGCAGGAGAGACCCAGTACTTC	CASSLSGAGETQYF
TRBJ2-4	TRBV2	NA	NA	TGTGCCAGCAGTGATAACTCTCTAGGGATTCAGTACTTC	CASSDNSLGIQYF
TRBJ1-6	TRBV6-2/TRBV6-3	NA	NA	TGTGCCAGCAGCGACAGGTCATGGGTCCCCCTCCACTTT	CASSDRSWVPLHF
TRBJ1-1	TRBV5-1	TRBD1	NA	TGCGCCAGCAGAAAGGACAGGGGACAATACTCGAACACTGAAGCTTTCTTT	CASRKDRGQYSNTEAFF
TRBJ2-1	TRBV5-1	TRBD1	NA	TGCGCCAGCAGCTTAGGACAGGGTCTTAATGAGCAGTTCTTC	CASSLGQGLNEQFF